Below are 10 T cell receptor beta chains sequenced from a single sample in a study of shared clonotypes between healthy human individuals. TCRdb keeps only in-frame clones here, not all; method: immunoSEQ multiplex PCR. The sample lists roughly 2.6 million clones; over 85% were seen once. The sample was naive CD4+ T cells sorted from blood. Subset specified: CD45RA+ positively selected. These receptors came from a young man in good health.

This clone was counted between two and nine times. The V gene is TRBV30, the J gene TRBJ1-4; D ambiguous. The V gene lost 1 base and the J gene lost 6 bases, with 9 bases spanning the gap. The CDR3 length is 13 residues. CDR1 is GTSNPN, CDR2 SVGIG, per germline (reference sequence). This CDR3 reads CAWSAERDEKLFF. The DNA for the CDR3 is TGTGCCTGGAGTGCGGAAAGGGATGAAAAACTGTTTTTT.

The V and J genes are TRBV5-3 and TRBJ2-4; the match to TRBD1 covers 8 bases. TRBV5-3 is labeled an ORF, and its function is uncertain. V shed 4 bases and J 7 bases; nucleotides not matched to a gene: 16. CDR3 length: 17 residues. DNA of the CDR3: TGTGCCAGAAGCCGACCCGGGACAGGTTCAGGACGGAACATTCAGTACTTC. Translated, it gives CARSRPGTGSGRNIQYF.

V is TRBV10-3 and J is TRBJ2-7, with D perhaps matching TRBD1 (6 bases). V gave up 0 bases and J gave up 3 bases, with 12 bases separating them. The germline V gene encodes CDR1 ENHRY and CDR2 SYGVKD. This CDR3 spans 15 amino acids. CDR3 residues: CAISESTGTHYEQYF. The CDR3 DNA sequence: TGTGCCATCAGTGAGTCGACAGGAACACACTACGAGCAGTACTTC.

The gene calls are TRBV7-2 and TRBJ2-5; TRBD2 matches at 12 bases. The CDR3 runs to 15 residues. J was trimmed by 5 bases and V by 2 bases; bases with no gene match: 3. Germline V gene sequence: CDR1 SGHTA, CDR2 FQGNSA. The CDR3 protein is CASSLRLAGAETQYF. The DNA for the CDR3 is TGTGCCAGCAGCTTACGACTAGCGGGAGCCGAGACCCAGTACTTC.

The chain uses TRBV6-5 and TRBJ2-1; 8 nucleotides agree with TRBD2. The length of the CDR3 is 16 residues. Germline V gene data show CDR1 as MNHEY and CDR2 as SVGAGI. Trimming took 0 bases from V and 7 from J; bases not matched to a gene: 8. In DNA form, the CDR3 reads TGTGCCAGCAGTTACTCCATAGCGGGACCGGGAAATGAGCAGTTCTTC. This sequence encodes CASSYSIAGPGNEQFF.

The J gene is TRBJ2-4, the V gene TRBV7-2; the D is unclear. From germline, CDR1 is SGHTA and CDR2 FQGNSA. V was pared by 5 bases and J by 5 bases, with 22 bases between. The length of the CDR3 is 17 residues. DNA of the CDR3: TGTGCCAGCAGCCTGAAAGAGCCGCAGGCCCTCGAAAACATTCAGTACTTC. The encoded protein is CASSLKEPQALENIQYF.

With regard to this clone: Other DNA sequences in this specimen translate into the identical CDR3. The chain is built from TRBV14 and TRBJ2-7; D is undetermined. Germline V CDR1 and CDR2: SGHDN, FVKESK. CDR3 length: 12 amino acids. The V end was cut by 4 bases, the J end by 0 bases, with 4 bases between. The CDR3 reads CASSRNSYEQYF. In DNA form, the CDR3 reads TGTGCCAGCAGCCGAAACTCCTACGAGCAGTACTTC.

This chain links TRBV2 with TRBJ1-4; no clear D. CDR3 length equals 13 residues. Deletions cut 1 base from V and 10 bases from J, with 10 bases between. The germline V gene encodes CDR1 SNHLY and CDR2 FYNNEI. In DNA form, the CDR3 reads TGTGCCAGCAGTGAAGGCCCGGGAAGAAAACTGTTTTTT. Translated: CASSEGPGRKLFF.

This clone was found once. The CDR3 region is CASSQVGTSGWYEQYF. CDR3 bases: TGCGCCAGCAGCCAAGTTGGGACTAGCGGGTGGTACGAGCAGTACTTC. The rearrangement joins TRBV4-1 to TRBJ2-7, with 12 bases aligning to TRBD2. V lost 1 base, J lost 4 bases, and 5 bases stayed unmatched. CDR3 size: 16 residues. Germline CDR1 and CDR2: MGHRA and YSYEKL.

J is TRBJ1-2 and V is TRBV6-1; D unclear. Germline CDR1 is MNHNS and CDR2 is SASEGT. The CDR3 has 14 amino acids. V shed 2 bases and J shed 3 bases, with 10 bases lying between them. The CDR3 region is CASSEWATDYGYTF. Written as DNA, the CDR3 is TGTGCCAGCAGTGAATGGGCCACTGACTATGGCTACACCTTC.